Presented here are 8 T cell receptor beta chains from one specimen sequenced in a study of T cells after yellow fever vaccination. TCRdb processed the 5' RACE reads anew with MiXCR; each CDR3 protein has one entry. The sample gives just under 600,000 distinct CDR3 sequences, approximately 12% of which show up once; about 14% is in the top ten. This sample comprised PBMCs, obtained on the day of the yellow fever booster vaccination. The receptors stem from a man younger than 45 who received the YFV17D yellow fever vaccine.

In this sample, this clonotype turned up a few times. The rearrangement joins TRBV27 to TRBJ2-1; 10 nucleotides agree with TRBD2. This CDR3 region has 15 residues. V was pared by 10 bases and J by 6 bases, with 12 bases of the junction left unmatched. Germline CDR1 reads MNHEY; CDR2 reads SMNVEV (reference sequence). The CDR3 nucleotides are TGTGCCACCCACCTCGGGACTAGCGCGACCAATGAGCAGTTCTTC. It codes for CATHLGTSATNEQFF.

The rearrangement links TRBV10-3 to TRBJ2-2, with no clear D. V was shortened by 2 bases and J by 3 bases, with 4 bases between the two germline ends. Germline CDR1 is ENHRY and CDR2 is SYGVKD. The CDR3 is 13 amino acids. CDR3 in amino acids: CAISERDTGELFF. In nucleotides, the CDR3 is TGTGCCATCAGTGAGAGGGACACCGGGGAGCTGTTTTTT.

This clonotype was seen only a few times. The chain employs TRBV3-1 and TRBJ2-7; D tentatively reads TRBD1 or TRBD2 (5 bases each). From germline, CDR1 is LGHDT and CDR2 YNNKEL (reference sequence). With 4 bases removed from V and 3 bases from J, the gap between germline ends came to 16 bases. CDR3 size: 15 residues. CDR3 DNA sequence: TGTGCCAGCAGCCCGACCGGGACCGCATTCTACGAGCAGTACTTC. This sequence encodes CASSPTGTAFYEQYF.

This chain connects TRBV5-4 to TRBJ2-1, with a weak D call TRBD2 (7 bases). The CDR3 is 15 residues long. The V gene's germline CDR1 is SGHNT and CDR2 YYREEE (reference sequence). Deletions cut 4 bases from V and 2 bases from J, with 13 bases between. The CDR3 reads CASSGRGGAYNEQFF. Here the CDR3 DNA reads TGTGCCAGCAGCGGGAGGGGGGGCGCCTACAATGAGCAGTTCTTC.

This clonotype occurred many times. CDR3 DNA: TGTGCCAGCTCACCGCCCGTGAGCTACGAGCAGTACTTC. Its translation is CASSPPVSYEQYF. The chain joins TRBV18 to TRBJ2-7; D is uncertain. This CDR3 is built from 13 residues. The germline V gene encodes CDR1 KGHSH and CDR2 LQKENI. Trimming took 3 bases from V and 3 from J, leaving 9 bases between them.

The gene calls are TRBV6-5 and TRBJ2-1; D ambiguous. This CDR3 has 12 amino acids. Per germline, CDR1 MNHEY and CDR2 SVGAGI. Trimming took 0 bases from V and 10 from J, leaving 7 bases between them. The CDR3 DNA reads as TGTGCCAGCAGTTACTCTACGCGGGAGCAGTTCTTC. Its translation: CASSYSTREQFF.

This chain joins TRBV6-2 or TRBV6-3 and TRBJ2-2; 8 bases line up with TRBD2. The CDR3 length is 16 residues. Germline V gene data show CDR1 as MNHEY and CDR2 as SVGEGT. V dropped 0 bases and J dropped 7; count of bases not matched to a gene: 7. The CDR3 loop reads CASSYSGGRTVGELFF. The CDR3 region has the DNA TGTGCCAGCAGTTACTCGGGCGGGAGGACGGTCGGGGAGCTGTTTTTT.

This clonotype was seen only a few times. The V gene is TRBV12-3 or TRBV12-4, the J gene TRBJ2-2; TRBD2 aligns across 12 bases. V dropped 6 bases and J dropped 6; count of bases not matched to a gene: 11. The CDR3 covers 17 residues. In DNA, the CDR3 is TGTGCCAGCAGCGACCGGACTAGCGGGGCCTGGGCCGGGGAGCTGTTTTTT. This sequence encodes CASSDRTSGAWAGELFF.